Listed here are 20 T cell receptor beta chains from one sample, sequenced in a study of cytomegalovirus exposure and HLA in healthy donors. It was with 60 Vbeta and 13 Jbeta primers that the PCR ran. Only in-frame clones appear in the TCRdb table, and some are missing; sequencing was by immunoSEQ multiplex PCR. Altogether approximately 170,000 clones are present, roughly 80% being singletons, with the ten largest covering approximately 0.8%. Sequenced input: PBMCs. These receptors were taken from a woman in her late teens or twenties in good health and CMV-seronegative.

V and J are TRBV14 and TRBJ1-1, with D unresolved. V was pared by 4 bases and J by 4 bases, with 13 bases between. Germline-derived CDR1 and CDR2 are SGHDN and FVKESK. The CDR3 sequence is 14 residues long. The CDR3 DNA follows: TGTGCCAGCAGCCGCGACCTGACAAGCACTGAAGCTTTCTTT. The encoded protein is CASSRDLTSTEAFF.

V and J are TRBV19 and TRBJ2-7; 8 positions match TRBD1. CDR3 size: 14 residues. V dropped 4 bases and J dropped 2; count of bases not matched to a gene: 4. The germline CDR1 and CDR2 sequences are LNHDA and SQIVND (reference sequence). This CDR3 reads CASSTDRGAYEQYF. The DNA of the CDR3 is TGTGCCAGTAGTACCGACAGGGGAGCCTACGAGCAGTACTTC.

This clone has a handful of counts. This rearrangement joins TRBV13 to TRBJ2-7; 9 bases fit TRBD2. CDR1 and CDR2 (germline): PRHDT, FYEKMQ (reference sequence). This CDR3 is 14 amino acids long. The V gene end was trimmed by 8 bases and the J gene end by 3 bases; junction bases not matched to a gene: 8. This CDR3 reads CASQFSGRLYEQYF. As DNA, the CDR3 is TGTGCCAGCCAATTTAGCGGGAGACTCTACGAGCAGTACTTC.

V and J are TRBV5-4 and TRBJ2-7, with 7 positions matching TRBD2. Losses at the gene ends were 7 bases for V and 3 bases for J; bases not matched to a gene: 19. Per the germline V gene, CDR1 is SGHNT and CDR2 is YYREEE (reference sequence). This CDR3 contains 17 residues. The CDR3 DNA reads as TGTGCCAGCCGTAGAGGTTTTACCACTAGCGATAGCTACGAGCAGTACTTC. Its protein product is CASRRGFTTSDSYEQYF.

This clone was observed a handful of times. This chain connects TRBV4-2 to TRBJ2-7; TRBD2 matches 7 bases. The CDR3 sequence is 17 residues long. CDR1 is LGHNA and CDR2 is YNFKEQ in the germline V gene. J lost 4 bases, V lost 0 bases, and 12 bases had no gene match. CDR3 loop: CASSQEVGAGTKYEQYF. The CDR3 DNA is TGTGCCAGCAGCCAAGAAGTTGGAGCGGGGACTAAGTACGAGCAGTACTTC.

V is TRBV4-3 and J is TRBJ2-1; TRBD2 might be the D (5 bases). Trimming left V 0 bases short and J 6 bases short, with 9 bases between. The CDR3 has 14 amino acids. Germline loops: CDR1 LGHNA, CDR2 YSLEER. Here the CDR3 DNA reads TGCGCCAGCAGCCAAGAACTAGATATCAATGAGCAGTTCTTC. Translating gives CASSQELDINEQFF.

Comments on this clone: This specimen includes other DNA sequences encoding the same CDR3. CDR3: CASSLGLAGYNEQFF. The CDR3 DNA reads as TGTGCCAGCAGCCTGGGACTAGCGGGCTACAATGAGCAGTTCTTC. This sequence joins TRBV11-2 and TRBJ2-1, with 12 nucleotides matching TRBD2. V shed 5 bases, J shed 3 bases, and the junction held 2 bases outside the gene matches. The CDR3 has 15 residues. The germline CDR1 and CDR2 sequences are SGHAT and FQNNGV.

This chain uses TRBV5-4 with TRBJ2-2, with 9 bases matching TRBD2. Germline-derived CDR1 and CDR2 are SGHNT and YYREEE (reference sequence). This CDR3 is 15 amino acids long. Unmatched junction bases numbered 6, after V lost 6 bases and J lost 3 bases. CDR3 nucleotide sequence: TGTGCCAGCACCGAGCTAGCGGGGCACACCGGGGAGCTGTTTTTT. As protein: CASTELAGHTGELFF.

The chain combines TRBV7-9 with TRBJ1-2; 12 nucleotides line up with TRBD1. Germline V gives CDR1 SEHNR, CDR2 FQNEAQ (reference sequence). The CDR3 consists of 14 residues. Trimming removed 7 bases from V and 8 bases from J; junction bases left unmatched: 8. CDR3 in amino acids: CASTGTGGAIGYTF. Here the CDR3 DNA reads TGTGCCAGCACCGGGACAGGGGGCGCGATAGGCTACACCTTC.

The chain couples TRBV5-1 to TRBJ2-6, with 7 positions matching TRBD1. There are 16 residues in the CDR3. CDR1 SGHRS and CDR2 YFSETQ come from the germline V gene. J gave up 2 bases and V 4 bases, and 6 bases lay outside the gene matches. The CDR3 region has the DNA TGCGCCAGCAGCCAGACAGGGTCTACTGGGGCCAACGTCCTGACTTTC. It translates to CASSQTGSTGANVLTF.

CDR3 coding DNA: TGTGCCAGCAGCAAACTAGCGGGAGGGATTCAGTACTTC. This gives the protein CASSKLAGGIQYF. The chain couples TRBV11-3 to TRBJ2-4, with TRBD2 matching over 13 bases. Germline V gene lookup returns CDR1 SGHNT and CDR2 YENEEA. After removal of 5 bases from V and 10 bases from J, the junction contained 2 bases not matched to a gene. The length of the CDR3 is 13 residues.

The V call is TRBV9, the J call TRBJ1-1; D remains ambiguous. V was pared by 4 bases and J by 3 bases, with 16 bases between. Looked up from germline, CDR1 is SGDLS and CDR2 is YYNGEE. The CDR3 loop spans 15 amino acids. CDR3 in amino acids: CASSIREGKDTEAFF. The CDR3 region has the DNA TGTGCCAGCAGCATCCGTGAGGGAAAGGACACTGAAGCTTTCTTT.

V gene TRBV21-1 combines with J gene TRBJ1-5. TRBV21-1 constitutes a pseudogene. This CDR3 contains 16 residues. The CDR3 nucleotides read TGTGCCAGCAGCCTCCTTGAGGGAGGATGTTATCAGCCCCAGCATTTT. As protein: CASSLLEGGCYQPQHF.

V and J are TRBV6-4 and TRBJ2-2; a possible D gene is TRBD1 (6 bases). The germline gives CDR1 MRHNA, CDR2 SNTAGT. The CDR3 is 14 amino acids. V was trimmed by 1 base and J by 7 bases, leaving 10 bases between them. CDR3 loop: CASSDFTGFGELFF. As DNA, the CDR3 is TGTGCCAGCAGTGACTTTACAGGGTTCGGGGAGCTGTTTTTT.

This clone was picked up a small number of times. The chain carries TRBV6-1 and TRBJ1-1, with 11 nucleotides matching TRBD1. Germline V CDR1 and CDR2: MNHNS, SASEGT. Trimming at V came to 5 bases and at J to 8 bases, leaving 4 bases not matched to a gene. The CDR3 is 13 amino acids. The chain's CDR3 is CASSPDRGQEAFF. The DNA of the CDR3 is TGTGCCAGCAGTCCGGACAGGGGGCAGGAAGCTTTCTTT.

This chain joins TRBV29-1 and TRBJ2-4; D gene uncertain. The CDR3 runs 12 residues. Deletions cut 7 bases from V and 0 bases from J, with 7 bases between. Germline V lookup: CDR1 SQVTM, CDR2 ANQGSEA. The CDR3 nucleotides read TGCAGCGCGCAGGTAGCCAAAAACATTCAGTACTTC. Translated: CSAQVAKNIQYF.

This clone was counted a single time. V is TRBV4-2 and J is TRBJ1-2, with D possibly being TRBD1 (6 bases). The CDR3 has 15 amino acids. Trimming removed 0 bases from V and 8 bases from J, with 16 bases in between. CDR1 is LGHNA and CDR2 is YNFKEQ in the germline V gene. The CDR3 region is CASSQDVRGTQGYTF. The CDR3, as DNA: TGTGCCAGCAGCCAAGACGTCAGGGGAACACAAGGCTACACCTTC.

In the case of this clone: The junction departs from germline at one end; a sequencing error may be responsible. The chain links TRBV7-9 to TRBJ2-7, with TRBD1 identical over 7 bases. The germline V gene encodes CDR1 SEHNR and CDR2 FQNEAQ (reference sequence). There are 16 residues in the CDR3. DNA of the CDR3: TGTTCCAGCAGCTTAGTAGGTCAGGGGGTCTCCTACGAGCAGTACTTC. It translates to CSSSLVGQGVSYEQYF.

The J gene is TRBJ2-6, the V gene TRBV5-1; D is undetermined. The CDR3 length is 13 residues. V was pared by 7 bases and J by 4 bases, with 9 bases between. CDR1 is SGHRS, CDR2 YFSETQ, per germline. This CDR3 is CASGPSGANVLTF. Written as DNA, the CDR3 is TGCGCCAGCGGCCCATCGGGGGCCAACGTCCTGACTTTC. The full variable domain, completed using reference TRBV5-1 and TRBJ2-6, is KAGVTQTPRYLIKTRGQQVTLSCSPISGHRSVSWYQQTPGQGLQFLFEYFSETQRNKGNFPGRFSGRQFSNSRSEMNVSTLELGDSALYLCASGPSGANVLTFGAGSRLTVL.

The chain is built from TRBV28 and TRBJ2-7; D is possibly TRBD2 (5 bases). The CDR3 is 13 residues long. CDR1 and CDR2 (germline): MDHEN, SYDVKM. Trimming cost V 6 bases and J 3 bases, with 12 bases left between them. The CDR3 reads CASRSPGYYEQYF. The DNA of the CDR3 is TGTGCCAGCAGGTCCCCGGGGTACTACGAGCAGTACTTC.